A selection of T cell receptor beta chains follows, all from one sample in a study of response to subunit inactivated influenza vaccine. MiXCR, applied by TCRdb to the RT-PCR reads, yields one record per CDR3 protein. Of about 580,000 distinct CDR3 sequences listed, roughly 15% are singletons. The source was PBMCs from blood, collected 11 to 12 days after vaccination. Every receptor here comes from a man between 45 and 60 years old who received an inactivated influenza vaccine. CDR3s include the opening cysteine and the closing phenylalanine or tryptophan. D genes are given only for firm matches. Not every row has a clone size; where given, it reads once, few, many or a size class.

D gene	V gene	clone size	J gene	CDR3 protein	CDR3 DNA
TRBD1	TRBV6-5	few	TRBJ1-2	CASSLTTGNYGYTF	TGTGCCAGCAGTTTAACGACAGGGAACTATGGCTACACCTTC
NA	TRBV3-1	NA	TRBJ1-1	CASSPRFGGQGAFF	TGTGCCAGCAGCCCGCGGTTCGGGGGACAAGGAGCTTTCTTT
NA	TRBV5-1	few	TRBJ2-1	CASSVTSGEQFF	TGCGCCAGCAGCGTTACTAGTGGTGAGCAGTTCTTC
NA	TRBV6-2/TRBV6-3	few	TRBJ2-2	CASSYWGQNTGELFF	TGTGCCAGCAGTTACTGGGGACAGAACACCGGGGAGCTGTTTTTT
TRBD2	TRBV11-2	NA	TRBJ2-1	CASTVRGREGPYNEQFF	TGTGCCAGCACCGTTAGAGGCCGGGAGGGCCCTTACAATGAGCAGTTCTTC
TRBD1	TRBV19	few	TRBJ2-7	CASSATGGGYEQYF	TGTGCCAGTAGTGCGACAGGGGGAGGCTACGAGCAGTACTTC
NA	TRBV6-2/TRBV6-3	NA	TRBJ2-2	CASSYWAANTGELFF	TGTGCCAGCAGTTACTGGGCAGCGAACACCGGGGAGCTGTTTTTT
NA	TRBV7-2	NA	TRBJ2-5	CASSTHGDQTQYF	TGTGCCAGCAGCACCCACGGCGATCAGACCCAGTACTTC
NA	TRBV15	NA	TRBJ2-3	CATRPGLSTDTQYF	TGTGCCACCAGACCGGGCCTGAGCACAGATACGCAGTATTTT
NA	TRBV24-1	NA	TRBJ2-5	CATSDGGIWSTQYF	TGTGCCACCAGTGATGGCGGGATATGGAGCACCCAGTACTTC
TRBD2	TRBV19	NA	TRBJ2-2	CVSSRREWGGELFF	TGTGTCAGTAGTAGGCGGGAGTGGGGCGGGGAGCTGTTTTTT
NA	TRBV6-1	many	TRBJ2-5	CASSPHGQYQETQYF	TGTGCCAGCAGCCCACACGGGCAGTACCAAGAGACCCAGTACTTC
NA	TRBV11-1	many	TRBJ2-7	CASSLVGPSYEQYF	TGTGCCAGCAGCTTAGTGGGACCCTCCTACGAGCAGTACTTC
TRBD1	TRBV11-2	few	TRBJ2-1	CASRDRGSYNEQFF	TGTGCCAGCAGAGACAGGGGCTCCTACAATGAGCAGTTCTTC
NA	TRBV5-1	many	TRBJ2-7	CASSFTGYEQYF	TGCGCCAGCAGCTTTACTGGGTACGAGCAGTACTTC
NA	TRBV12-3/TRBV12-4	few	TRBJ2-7	CASSLAGPLYEQYF	TGTGCCAGCAGTTTAGCGGGTCCCCTCTACGAGCAGTACTTC
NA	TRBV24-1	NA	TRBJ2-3	CATGSQISTDTQYF	TGTGCCACCGGGTCCCAGATTAGCACAGATACGCAGTATTTT
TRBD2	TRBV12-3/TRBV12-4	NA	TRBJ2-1	CASSPVGLAGGNEQFF	TGTGCCAGCAGTCCGGTGGGGCTAGCGGGAGGCAATGAGCAGTTCTTC
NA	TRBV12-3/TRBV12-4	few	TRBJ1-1	CASGRPGTEAFF	TGTGCCAGCGGACGGCCGGGCACTGAAGCTTTCTTT
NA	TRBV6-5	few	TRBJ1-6	CASSYSVPGPKVYNSPLHF	TGTGCCAGCAGTTACTCTGTACCGGGACCGAAGGTCTATAATTCACCCCTCCACTTT
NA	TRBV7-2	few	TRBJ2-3	CASSLLGRVGTDTQYF	TGTGCCAGCAGCTTACTTGGCAGGGTGGGCACAGATACGCAGTATTTT
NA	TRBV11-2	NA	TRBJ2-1	CASSLIAYNEQFF	TGTGCCAGCTCCCTCATTGCCTACAATGAGCAGTTCTTC
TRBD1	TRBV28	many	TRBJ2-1	CASSLSTGGSYNEQFF	TGTGCCAGCAGTTTGTCCACAGGGGGCTCCTACAATGAGCAGTTCTTC
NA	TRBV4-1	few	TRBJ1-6	CASSQGWAPSSSYNSPLHF	TGCGCCAGCAGCCAGGGTTGGGCACCTTCTAGCTCCTATAATTCACCCCTCCACTTT
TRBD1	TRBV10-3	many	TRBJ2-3	CAISAPDRPDTQYF	TGTGCCATCAGTGCCCCGGACAGGCCCGATACGCAGTATTTT
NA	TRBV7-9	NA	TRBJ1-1	CASSLLQSSTEAFF	TGTGCCAGCAGCTTATTGCAGAGCTCCACTGAAGCTTTCTTT
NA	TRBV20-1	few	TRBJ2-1	CSAGPRSYNEQFF	TGCAGTGCTGGCCCTAGATCCTACAATGAGCAGTTCTTC
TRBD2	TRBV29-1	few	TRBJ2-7	CSVTTGRGSWQYF	TGCAGCGTTACAACCGGGAGGGGGAGTTGGCAGTACTTC
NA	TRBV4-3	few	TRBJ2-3	CASSQARLTSTDTQYF	TGCGCCAGCAGCCAAGCGCGGCTGACTAGCACAGATACGCAGTATTTT
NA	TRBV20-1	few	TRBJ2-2	CSAGLSNTGELFF	TGCAGTGCGGGACTTTCAAACACCGGGGAGCTGTTTTTT
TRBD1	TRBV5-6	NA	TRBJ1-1	CASSNGQGGFEAFF	TGTGCCAGCAGCAACGGACAGGGTGGGTTTGAAGCTTTCTTT
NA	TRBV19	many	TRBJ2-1	CASSMGWGNYNEQFF	TGTGCCAGTAGTATGGGGTGGGGAAACTACAATGAGCAGTTCTTC
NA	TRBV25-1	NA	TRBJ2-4	CASSEAGLPKNIQYF	TGTGCCAGCAGTGAGGCCGGCCTACCCAAAAACATTCAGTACTTC
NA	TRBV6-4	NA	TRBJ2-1	CASSVDRYNEQFF	TGTGCCAGCAGTGTAGACCGATACAATGAGCAGTTCTTC
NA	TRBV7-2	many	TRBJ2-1	CASSLAAVGYNEQFF	TGTGCCAGCAGCTTAGCAGCTGTAGGTTATAATGAGCAGTTCTTC
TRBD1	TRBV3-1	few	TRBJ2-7	CASSSGTGWYEQYF	TGTGCCAGCAGCTCCGGGACAGGGTGGTACGAGCAGTACTTC
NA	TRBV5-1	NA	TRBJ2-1	CASSLIPGGVDEQFF	TGCGCCAGCAGCTTGATCCCAGGGGGGGTAGATGAGCAGTTCTTC
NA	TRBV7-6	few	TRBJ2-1	CASSPGNRDNEQFF	TGTGCCAGCAGCCCGGGTAATCGGGACAATGAGCAGTTCTTC
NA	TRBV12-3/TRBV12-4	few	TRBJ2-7	CASSLMGADEQYF	TGTGCCAGCAGTTTAATGGGGGCAGACGAGCAGTACTTC
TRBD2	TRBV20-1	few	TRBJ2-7	CSARVASGTTYEQYF	TGCAGTGCTAGAGTGGCTAGCGGTACCACCTACGAGCAGTACTTC
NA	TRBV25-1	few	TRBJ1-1	CASSEREGNTEAFF	TGTGCCAGCAGTGAGAGGGAGGGGAACACTGAAGCTTTCTTT
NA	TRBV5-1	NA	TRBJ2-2	CASSLASLGTGELFF	TGCGCCAGCAGCTTGGCCTCTCTAGGCACCGGGGAGCTGTTTTTT